This entry concerns a single TCR beta chain. Coverage ceases 3 residues before the CDR3 finishes, and the germline J gene fills in the end. The record originates from a study of T cells in women clearing cervical HPV infection. Germline V gene lookup returns CDR1 SEHNR and CDR2 FQNEAQ (reference sequence). The V gene end was trimmed by 4 bases and the J gene end by 5 bases; junction bases not matched to a gene: 9. The CDR3 is 15 amino acids. The method was immunoSEQ multiplex PCR; TCRdb's version includes in-frame clones alone and lacks a portion of them. The table lists 40,000 to 55,000 clones. The chain employs TRBV7-9 and TRBJ1-2, with 8 nucleotides matching TRBD1. Material for sequencing was blood buffy coat. This TCR was sampled from a woman aged 18 to 75 with a cervical HPV16 infection that either progressed to CIN3+ or cleared (not recorded which). The part of the CDR3 DNA that was read is TGTGCCAGCAGCTACCCGACAGGGGCGATATATGGC. It specifies CASSYPTGAIYG. The complete CDR3 sequence is CASSYPTGAIYGYTF. Using reference TRBV7-9 and TRBJ1-2 for the parts outside the CDR3, the full variable domain is DTGVSQNPRHKITKRGQNVTFRCDPISEHNRLYWYRQTLGQGPEFLTYFQNEAQLEKSRLLSDRFSAERPKGSFSTLEIQRTEQGDSAMYLCASSYPTGAIYGYTFGSGTRLTVV.